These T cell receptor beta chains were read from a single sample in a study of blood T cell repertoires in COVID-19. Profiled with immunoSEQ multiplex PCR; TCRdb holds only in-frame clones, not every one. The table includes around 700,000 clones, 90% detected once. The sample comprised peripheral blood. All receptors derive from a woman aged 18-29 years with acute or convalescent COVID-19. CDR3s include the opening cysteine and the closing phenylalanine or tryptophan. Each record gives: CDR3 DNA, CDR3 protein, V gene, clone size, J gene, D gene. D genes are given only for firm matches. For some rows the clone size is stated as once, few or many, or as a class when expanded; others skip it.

TGTGCCAGCAGCTTGGTCAGGGGCAGAGATACGCAGTATTTT CASSLVRGRDTQYF TRBV5-5 . TRBJ2-3 .
TGCGCCAGCAGCCAAGAAAGGGGGAGGGGCACAGATACGCAGTATTTT CASSQERGRGTDTQYF TRBV4-1 . TRBJ2-3 .
TGTGCCAGCAGCCAAGTAAACAGAGAGAACACTGAAGCTTTCTTT CASSQVNRENTEAFF TRBV14 . TRBJ1-1 .
TGTGCCAGCAGCTTAGCATCCGGGGTGCTTAACTATGGCTACACCTTC CASSLASGVLNYGYTF TRBV7-9 . TRBJ1-2 .
TGTGCCAGCAGGCCGGGACAGGGATTCTATGGCTACACCTTC CASRPGQGFYGYTF TRBV7-2 . TRBJ1-2 TRBD1
TGTGCCAGCAGCTTAATGGGCAGGATGAACACTGAAGCTTTCTTT CASSLMGRMNTEAFF TRBV7-2 few TRBJ1-1 .
TGTGCCAGCAGCGTACAGGGAAATCAGCCCCAGCATTTT CASSVQGNQPQHF TRBV7-2 . TRBJ1-5 .
TGTGCCAGCAGCTTAGTTGGCAGGGGTTACGAGCAGTACTTC CASSLVGRGYEQYF TRBV7-9 . TRBJ2-7 .
TGTGCCAGCAGTTACCGCGGGGTTCTCCACTTT CASSYRGVLHF TRBV6-2/TRBV6-3 . TRBJ1-6 .
TGCGCCAGCAGCCAAGATTCAGGCTACAATGAGCAGTTCTTC CASSQDSGYNEQFF TRBV4-3 . TRBJ2-1 .
TGCAGCGTTGAAACAGGATTACGCGGTCAGCCCCAGCATTTT CSVETGLRGQPQHF TRBV29-1 . TRBJ1-5 .
TGTGCCAGCAGCCCCCGGACAGGGTCCACTGAAGCTTTCTTT CASSPRTGSTEAFF TRBV3-1/TRBV3-2 . TRBJ1-1 TRBD1
TGTGCCAGCAGCCGGAGGACGCTTAGCACAGATACGCAGTATTTT CASSRRTLSTDTQYF TRBV3-1/TRBV3-2 . TRBJ2-3 .
TGTGCCAGCAGCTTAGGGCAGGGGACAAATCAGCCCCAGCATTTT CASSLGQGTNQPQHF TRBV7-9 . TRBJ1-5 .
TGCGCCAGCAGGGAAGGATGGGGGCGCTTCTATGGCTACACCTTC CASREGWGRFYGYTF TRBV10-2 . TRBJ1-2 .
TGTGCCAGCAGTTTCCCCCCCGGGGGCGGGGGCACTGAAGCTTTCTTT CASSFPPGGGGTEAFF TRBV27 few TRBJ1-1 .
TGTGCCAGCAGTTTAGCAGGGGCCGTATACGAGCAGTACTTC CASSLAGAVYEQYF TRBV27 . TRBJ2-7 .
TGTGCCACCAGTGATCAGACAGGGGGCTTCTATGGCTACACCTTC CATSDQTGGFYGYTF TRBV24-1 . TRBJ1-2 TRBD1
TGTGCCAGCAGCTTAGCAGGAGCGGGGGGCCTACCTACCAGCACAGATACGCAGTATTTT CASSLAGAGGLPTSTDTQYF TRBV7-2 . TRBJ2-3 TRBD2
TGCAGTGCTAGGAGCGGGTTGCAGTATTTT CSARSGLQYF TRBV20-1 . TRBJ2-3 .
TGTGCCAGCAGTTACGTCGGGACAGGGACCACCGGGGAGCTGTTTTTT CASSYVGTGTTGELFF TRBV6-5 . TRBJ2-2 TRBD1
TGTGCCAGCAGTTACTCAACAGGGAGGGTCGGGGAGCTGTTTTTT CASSYSTGRVGELFF TRBV6-5 . TRBJ2-2 .
TGTGCCAGCAATAGGGACCAGGGGCCGCGATCCTCCGAGCAGTACTTC CASNRDQGPRSSEQYF TRBV28 . TRBJ2-7 .
TGTGCCAGCAGCTACGGGACAGGGACTCAAAAACTTACGGCGAGCACTGAAGCTTTCTTT CASSYGTGTQKLTASTEAFF TRBV7-6 . TRBJ1-1 TRBD1
TGTGCCAGCAGCTTAGTTTTATCTTGTAGCAATCAGCCCCAGCATTTT CASSLVLSCSNQPQHF TRBV11-1 few TRBJ1-5 .
TGTGCCACCGGGGCAGGCGACTCTCTCGAGCAGTACTTC CATGAGDSLEQYF TRBV15 . TRBJ2-7 .
TGTGCCAGTAGTACTTCCGAGACAGGCACCTATGGCTACACCTTC CASSTSETGTYGYTF TRBV19 . TRBJ1-2 .
TGTGCCAGCAGTCCGAACGGACATGACGAGCAGTACTTC CASSPNGHDEQYF TRBV28 . TRBJ2-7 .
TGTGCCAGCAGCTTGTTCGCGGGAACGGGGAACACTGAAGCTTTCTTT CASSLFAGTGNTEAFF TRBV11-2 . TRBJ1-1 .
TGCGCCAGCAGCTTGGTGGGAGGGACTCTCATGAACACTGAAGCTTTCTTT CASSLVGGTLMNTEAFF TRBV5-1 once TRBJ1-1 .
TGTGCCAGTAGTATACAGGGGTCGTACACTGAAGCTTTCTTT CASSIQGSYTEAFF TRBV19 . TRBJ1-1 .
TGTGCCAGCAGCAAAGGTACAGGGATCCCCTACGAGCAGTACTTC CASSKGTGIPYEQYF TRBV21-1 . TRBJ2-7 .
TGTGCCAGCAGTGTCGATAATGCGGACACTGAAGCTTTCTTT CASSVDNADTEAFF TRBV2 . TRBJ1-1 .
TGTGCCAGCAGCTTATTTGGACAGATCCATCGGACTGAAGCTTTCTTT CASSLFGQIHRTEAFF TRBV11-2 . TRBJ1-1 .
TGTGCCAGCAGCGTAGGTAGCGGGAACACAGATACGCAGTATTTT CASSVGSGNTDTQYF TRBV9 once TRBJ2-3 TRBD2
TGTGCCAGCAGCGTTTCTACCCGACAGGGGTTGAATTCACCCCTCCACTTT CASSVSTRQGLNSPLHF TRBV9 . TRBJ1-6 TRBD1
TGTGCCAGCAGCCAGGACAGGTTAGCTAACTATGGCTACACCTTC CASSQDRLANYGYTF TRBV4-2 . TRBJ1-2 TRBD1
TGTGCCAGCGATAGTGGGGGGGTAACCCGGGACACTGAAGCTTTCTTT CASDSGGVTRDTEAFF TRBV2 . TRBJ1-1 .
TGTGCCAGCAGCCCTCTCGCCGGGACAGGGGTATCACCCCTCCACTTT CASSPLAGTGVSPLHF TRBV9 . TRBJ1-6 TRBD1
TGTGCCAGCAGCTTCACTCTCTCCTACGAGCAGTACTTC CASSFTLSYEQYF TRBV7-9 . TRBJ2-7 .
TGTGCCAGCAGTGAATACCCGCCGACAGGACTCTATGGCTACACCTTC CASSEYPPTGLYGYTF TRBV25-1 . TRBJ1-2 .
TGTGCCAGCAGTATAGGGACAGGATCCGGGGAGCTGTTTTTT CASSIGTGSGELFF TRBV7-7 . TRBJ2-2 TRBD1
TGCGCCAGCAGCCAAGATCGGGGGGCTCGCGGCTACACCTTC CASSQDRGARGYTF TRBV4-1 . TRBJ1-2 .
TGTGCCAGCAGCCAAGGGGCCAGACCTGGCTACACCTTC CASSQGARPGYTF TRBV3-1/TRBV3-2 . TRBJ1-2 .
TGTGCCTGGCAGGTGGCTAATGAAAAACTGTTTTTT CAWQVANEKLFF TRBV30 . TRBJ1-4 .
TGCGCCAGCAGTCATGGGGGGTTCGATAGCAATCAGCCCCAGCATTTT CASSHGGFDSNQPQHF TRBV23-1 . TRBJ1-5 .
TGTGCCAGCAGCCGGACTAGCGGACCCGAGCAGTTCTTC CASSRTSGPEQFF TRBV2 . TRBJ2-1 TRBD2
TGCGCCAGCAGCCAATACCCGAGTGAGGGGGCCTACAATGAGCAGTTCTTC CASSQYPSEGAYNEQFF TRBV4-3 . TRBJ2-1 .
TGTGCCAGCAGGGACACAAGCTCCTATAATTCACCCCTCCACTTT CASRDTSSYNSPLHF TRBV6-5 . TRBJ1-6 .
TGCGCCAGCAGGTCGGGGACCGGGGAGCTGTTTTTT CASRSGTGELFF TRBV5-1 . TRBJ2-2 .
TGTGCCAGCAGCTTGGTGCCGGGACAGGGGCTAACCTACGAGCAGTACTTC CASSLVPGQGLTYEQYF TRBV5-5 . TRBJ2-7 TRBD1
TGTGCCATCAGATCCGGGAAAGATGGTCAGCCCCAGCATTTT CAIRSGKDGQPQHF TRBV10-3 once TRBJ1-5 .
TGCGCCAGCAGCCGGGACAGCTTGCCGAACACTGAAGCTTTCTTT CASSRDSLPNTEAFF TRBV4-1 . TRBJ1-1 TRBD1
TGCGCCAGCAGCTTCATAGGAGGGGCCCAGTACTTC CASSFIGGAQYF TRBV5-1 once TRBJ2-5 .
TGTGCCAGCCTTTGGGGGGTAAGTAATCAGCCCCAGCATTTT CASLWGVSNQPQHF TRBV27 . TRBJ1-5 .
TGTGCCAGTAGTAAGGTTAGGGGGGATACGCAGTATTTT CASSKVRGDTQYF TRBV19 once TRBJ2-3 .
TGTGCCAGCAGCGGGGGACAGGGGGATCCTAATGAAAAACTGTTTTTT CASSGGQGDPNEKLFF TRBV7-6 . TRBJ1-4 TRBD1